These T cell receptor beta chains were read from a single sample in a study of response to subunit inactivated influenza vaccine. From the RT-PCR reads, TCRdb called clonotypes with MiXCR, one entry per CDR3 protein. The repertoire holds more than 200,000 distinct CDR3 sequences, less than 15% seen once, with 7.5% to 10% in the top ten. The input for sequencing was non-naive T cells sorted from PBMCs, taken 14 to 15 days before vaccination. The receptors shown here come from a man aged 50 to 60 who received an inactivated influenza vaccine. CDR3s leave out the opening cysteine and the closing phenylalanine or tryptophan. The D gene is left open where the match is weak. Size is stated for part of the rows, as once, few or many counts, or as a class when the clone is expanded.

V gene: TRBV20-1
D gene: TRBD2
J gene: TRBJ2-7
clone size: few
CDR3 protein: SARDKVAGGPYEQY

V gene: TRBV5-1
D gene: -
J gene: TRBJ2-2
clone size: many
CDR3 protein: ASSLGATGELF

V gene: TRBV2
D gene: TRBD1
J gene: TRBJ1-4
clone size: few
CDR3 protein: ASSGQGAGWEKLF

V gene: TRBV11-1
D gene: TRBD2
J gene: TRBJ2-1
clone size: -
CDR3 protein: ASRLGTSGGSEQF

V gene: TRBV20-1
D gene: TRBD1
J gene: TRBJ1-1
clone size: -
CDR3 protein: RLIDRVNTEAF

V gene: TRBV12-3/TRBV12-4
D gene: -
J gene: TRBJ1-1
clone size: many
CDR3 protein: ASSLARGTEAF

V gene: TRBV3-1
D gene: TRBD1
J gene: TRBJ2-7
clone size: -
CDR3 protein: ASSSAGTAYEQY

V gene: TRBV28
D gene: TRBD2
J gene: TRBJ2-2
clone size: few
CDR3 protein: ASRQGGDTGELF

V gene: TRBV20-1
D gene: TRBD1
J gene: TRBJ1-4
clone size: many
CDR3 protein: SARDLYSGQSGTTNEKLF

V gene: TRBV5-1
D gene: TRBD2
J gene: TRBJ2-1
clone size: once
CDR3 protein: ASSTTSVSYNEQF

V gene: TRBV21-1
D gene: -
J gene: TRBJ2-5
clone size: -
CDR3 protein: VIGLAGDYDPETQY

V gene: TRBV6-2/TRBV6-3
D gene: TRBD2
J gene: TRBJ2-1
clone size: -
CDR3 protein: ASSYSTRLAGVDNNEQF

V gene: TRBV7-2
D gene: -
J gene: TRBJ2-7
clone size: few
CDR3 protein: ASSLAGSLAYEQY

V gene: TRBV12-3/TRBV12-4
D gene: -
J gene: TRBJ2-1
clone size: many
CDR3 protein: ASSSLQRAGRDEQF

V gene: TRBV19
D gene: -
J gene: TRBJ2-4
clone size: -
CDR3 protein: ASSRHGIQY

V gene: TRBV3-1
D gene: -
J gene: TRBJ2-1
clone size: many
CDR3 protein: ASSLGASSYNEQF

V gene: TRBV6-2/TRBV6-3
D gene: TRBD1
J gene: TRBJ2-6
clone size: few
CDR3 protein: ASSHRGHGANVLT

V gene: TRBV27
D gene: -
J gene: TRBJ2-3
clone size: -
CDR3 protein: ASRKGGTQY

V gene: TRBV12-3/TRBV12-4
D gene: TRBD2
J gene: TRBJ2-5
clone size: many
CDR3 protein: ASSHSGRMGTQY

V gene: TRBV7-9
D gene: TRBD2
J gene: TRBJ2-1
clone size: -
CDR3 protein: ASSLSGGHSYNEQF

V gene: TRBV29-1
D gene: -
J gene: TRBJ2-1
clone size: many
CDR3 protein: SVESGAAYNEQF

V gene: TRBV27
D gene: TRBD2
J gene: TRBJ2-1
clone size: few
CDR3 protein: ASSPLAGNYNEQF

V gene: TRBV2
D gene: -
J gene: TRBJ1-1
clone size: -
CDR3 protein: ASTGSPNTEAF

V gene: TRBV4-1
D gene: TRBD1
J gene: TRBJ1-2
clone size: many
CDR3 protein: ASSQAGQGFHGYT

V gene: TRBV4-3
D gene: -
J gene: TRBJ2-7
clone size: -
CDR3 protein: ASSQEVAYEQY

V gene: TRBV5-6
D gene: -
J gene: TRBJ2-1
clone size: few
CDR3 protein: ASSLVLYNEQF

V gene: TRBV9
D gene: -
J gene: TRBJ2-7
clone size: few
CDR3 protein: ASSGGNLYEQY

V gene: TRBV19
D gene: -
J gene: TRBJ1-1
clone size: many
CDR3 protein: ASSIGRQNTEAF

V gene: TRBV28
D gene: -
J gene: TRBJ2-7
clone size: few
CDR3 protein: ASSLFTGEGEQY

V gene: TRBV6-1
D gene: -
J gene: TRBJ2-1
clone size: many
CDR3 protein: ATRSYNEQF

V gene: TRBV5-1
D gene: -
J gene: TRBJ2-6
clone size: many
CDR3 protein: ASSNRAANVLT

V gene: TRBV5-1
D gene: -
J gene: TRBJ1-4
clone size: -
CDR3 protein: ASSLSQGVGEKLF

V gene: TRBV5-1
D gene: -
J gene: TRBJ2-2
clone size: many
CDR3 protein: ASSDRDLNTGELF

V gene: TRBV20-1
D gene: TRBD2
J gene: TRBJ2-7
clone size: -
CDR3 protein: CARDLAGDLYEQY

V gene: TRBV9
D gene: TRBD1
J gene: TRBJ1-1
clone size: few
CDR3 protein: ASSEGQPNTEAF

V gene: TRBV21-1
D gene: -
J gene: TRBJ2-1
clone size: few
CDR3 protein: ASSSLGTNNEQF

V gene: TRBV6-2/TRBV6-3
D gene: -
J gene: TRBJ1-1
clone size: many
CDR3 protein: ASSYSTGLRDGMNTEAF

V gene: TRBV7-9
D gene: -
J gene: TRBJ1-2
clone size: -
CDR3 protein: ASSQRGDGYT

V gene: TRBV2
D gene: -
J gene: TRBJ2-1
clone size: few
CDR3 protein: ASSGMSSYNEQF

V gene: TRBV7-2
D gene: -
J gene: TRBJ1-5
clone size: -
CDR3 protein: ASSFRQNQPQH

V gene: TRBV5-1
D gene: TRBD1
J gene: TRBJ1-3
clone size: -
CDR3 protein: ASSPGQGGNTIY

V gene: TRBV7-2
D gene: TRBD1
J gene: TRBJ1-5
clone size: many
CDR3 protein: ASRGQANQPQH

V gene: TRBV7-2
D gene: -
J gene: TRBJ2-5
clone size: many
CDR3 protein: ASSRVARETQY

V gene: TRBV2
D gene: TRBD1
J gene: TRBJ2-5
clone size: few
CDR3 protein: ASTQRTGVETQY

V gene: TRBV4-2
D gene: TRBD1
J gene: TRBJ2-7
clone size: many
CDR3 protein: ASSQEDRAAYEQY

V gene: TRBV15
D gene: -
J gene: TRBJ2-5
clone size: few
CDR3 protein: ATSRVGVGSSETQY